Shown below are 14 T cell receptor beta chains from a single sample sequenced in a study of blood T cells in healthy people across ages. A second PCR of about 6 to 12 cycles used a sample-barcoded 5' primer and a J-beta primer mix. TCRdb recomputed calls from the 5' RACE reads with MiXCR, one row per CDR3 protein. Among about 1.6 million distinct CDR3 sequences listed, about 31% were seen once. The material sequenced was blood. These receptor sequences come from a woman under 40 in good health.

Worth noting for this clonotype: Being one base from a much bigger clone, this may be a read error. The V and J genes are TRBV28 and TRBJ2-7, with unresolved D. CDR3 length: 13 amino acids. Looked up from germline, CDR1 is MDHEN and CDR2 is SYDVKM. The V and J ends lost 4 bases and 6 bases respectively, with 13 bases between them. CDR3 in amino acids: CASSWGTNCEQYF. The DNA of the CDR3 is TGTGCCAGCAGTTGGGGTACGAACTGCGAGCAGTACTTC.

In its sample, this clonotype was seen many times. This rearrangement joins TRBV27 to TRBJ2-2; no definite D call. Germline V gene lookup returns CDR1 MNHEY and CDR2 SMNVEV (reference sequence). The CDR3 is made up of 13 amino acids. The germline V and J ends were trimmed by 5 bases and 8 bases, with 12 bases remaining between them. The CDR3 bases are TGTGCCAGCAGTCCGCCCTATTCGGGGGAGCTGTTTTTT. It is translated as CASSPPYSGELFF.

The V call is TRBV7-3, the J call TRBJ2-1; 10 positions match TRBD2. J was trimmed by 10 bases and V by 4 bases; bases with no gene match: 4. The germline V gene has CDR1 SGHTA and CDR2 FQGTGA. The CDR3 is 13 residues long. The CDR3 sequence is CASSSTLAGEQFF. CDR3 bases: TGTGCCAGCAGCTCGACACTAGCGGGAGAGCAGTTCTTC.

This clonotype was found a few times. V is TRBV20-1 and J is TRBJ2-5; TRBD1 or TRBD2 may be the D gene (5 bases each). Germline CDR1 reads DFQATT; CDR2 reads SNEGSKA (reference sequence). The CDR3 sequence is 12 residues long. V was cut by 7 bases and J by 4 bases, with 13 bases left in between. Here the CDR3 DNA reads TGCAGTGGCACCCGGGGCGGAGAGACCCAGTACTTC. This encodes CSGTRGGETQYF.

This chain joins TRBV30 and TRBJ2-3; tentatively, D is TRBD1 or TRBD2 (5 bases each). In germline, CDR1 is GTSNPN, CDR2 SVGIG (reference sequence). This CDR3 spans 16 amino acids. Trimming took off 1 base at V and 6 bases at J, with 20 bases between the two ends. CDR3 DNA sequence: TGTGCCTGGAGTGGGGGGACCGTCGCCGCTCGGGATACGCAGTATTTT. Its translation: CAWSGGTVAARDTQYF.

This sequence joins TRBV2 and TRBJ2-7; no clear D gene. The CDR3 length is 14 residues. Germline V gene lookup returns CDR1 SNHLY and CDR2 FYNNEI. V was clipped by 9 bases and J by 0 bases, with 15 bases between them. The CDR3: CARKRSSSSYEQYF. CDR3 nucleotides: TGTGCCAGAAAACGCTCCTCGAGCTCCTACGAGCAGTACTTC. The whole variable domain, filled in from reference TRBV2 and TRBJ2-7, reads EPEVTQTPSHQVTQMGQEVILRCVPISNHLYFYWYRQILGQKVEFLVSFYNNEISEKSEIFDDQFSVERPDGSNFTLKIRSTKLEDSAMYFCARKRSSSSYEQYFGPGTRLTVT.

The chain joins TRBV5-6 to TRBJ1-5, with TRBD1 matching 7 bases. CDR3 size: 16 residues. From germline, CDR1 is SGHDT and CDR2 YYEEEE. The V segment lost 4 bases and the J segment 2 bases; nucleotides outside the gene matches: 9. CDR3 residues: CASSMWTGEGNQPQHF. Here the CDR3 DNA reads TGTGCCAGCAGCATGTGGACAGGAGAGGGCAATCAGCCCCAGCATTTT.

This clonotype is a singleton in its sample. The chain links TRBV7-3 to TRBJ2-3; D tentatively fits TRBD1 or TRBD2 (5 bases each). In germline, CDR1 is SGHTA, CDR2 FQGTGA. Between the trimmed V and J ends, which lost 5 bases and 3 bases, there was a span of 15 bases. This CDR3 spans 15 amino acids. CDR3 sequence (DNA): TGTGCCAGCAGCCTCCGGGGCGTAATGACAGATACGCAGTATTTT. It yields the protein CASSLRGVMTDTQYF.

The chain recombines TRBV3-1 with TRBJ2-7; D is undetermined. V was clipped by 0 bases and J by 6 bases, with 9 bases between them. The CDR3 is 13 amino acids. Germline V gene sequence: CDR1 LGHDT, CDR2 YNNKEL (reference sequence). CDR3 sequence reads: CASSQDTFLEQYF. Here the CDR3 DNA reads TGTGCCAGCAGCCAAGACACCTTCCTCGAGCAGTACTTC.

This clonotype was recorded a few times. The chain joins TRBV24-1 to TRBJ2-3, with 7 bases fitting TRBD1. This CDR3 has 17 amino acids. Germline V CDR1 and CDR2: KGHDR, SFDVKD. V was clipped by 1 base and J by 2 bases; unmatched bases: 8. The CDR3 DNA follows: TGTGCCACCAGTGATTTACCTGGGACAGAAGACACAGATACGCAGTATTTT. Translation gives CATSDLPGTEDTDTQYF.

As concerns this clonotype: A much more abundant neighbour one base away suggests this may be a read error. The chain links TRBV10-3 to TRBJ2-7; 7 bases fit TRBD1. The CDR3 runs to 14 residues. Germline trimming cut 4 bases from V and 2 bases from J; bases unmatched to any gene: 5. The germline CDR1 and CDR2 sequences are ENHRY and SYGVKD. CDR3 residues: CAISGRGTTYEQYF. CDR3 nucleotides: TGTGCCATCAGTGGCAGGGGGACGACCTACGAGCAGTACTTC.

This clonotype appeared a few times. The J gene is TRBJ2-2, the V gene TRBV10-3; 8 positions agree with TRBD2. The V and J ends lost 2 bases and 4 bases, in that order; junction bases with no gene match: 6. Germline V gene data show CDR1 as ENHRY and CDR2 as SYGVKD. There are 16 residues in the CDR3. CDR3 bases: TGTGCCATCAGTGAGGGTGCGGGGGGTGTCACCGGGGAGCTGTTTTTT. As protein: CAISEGAGGVTGELFF.

This chain's CDR3 is CASSVSSGGATTDTQYF. CDR3 nucleotides: TGTGCCAGCAGCGTATCTAGCGGGGGGGCCACCACAGATACGCAGTATTTT. The gene calls are TRBV9 and TRBJ2-3; 12 positions match TRBD2. CDR1 SGDLS and CDR2 YYNGEE come from the germline V gene. V shed 1 base and J 2 bases; nucleotides not matched to a gene: 5. The CDR3 is made up of 17 amino acids.

This clonotype was seen only once. J is TRBJ2-1 and V is TRBV6-5; D is undetermined. Germline values: CDR1 MNHEY, CDR2 SVGAGI. The CDR3 has 15 residues. V was shortened by 2 bases and J by 0 bases, with 8 bases between the two germline ends. The CDR3 region is CASSYRLGSYNEQFF. Here the CDR3 DNA reads TGTGCCAGCAGTTACCGTCTGGGCTCCTACAATGAGCAGTTCTTC.